These T cell receptor beta chains were read from a single sample in a study of beta chain features in type 1 diabetes. Measured with immunoSEQ multiplex PCR; TCRdb has only the in-frame clones, and not every one. This sample yields under 300,000 clones, of which roughly 25% are seen a single time; roughly 0.011% belongs to the top ten. Material: naive CD4+ T cells from blood. Source of these receptors: a woman aged 25 to 39 with type 1 diabetes. CDR3s include the opening cysteine and the closing phenylalanine or tryptophan. D genes are given only for firm matches. Rows may omit the clone size; those that give it use once, few, many or a size class.

v_call	d_call	j_call	clone_size	cdr3_aa	cdr3_nt
TRBV6-1	-	TRBJ2-2	-	CATSPRTGELFF	TGTGCCACCTCGCCCAGGACCGGGGAGCTGTTTTTT
TRBV9	TRBD2	TRBJ2-3	-	CASSVALAGGDTQYF	TGTGCCAGCAGCGTAGCCCTAGCGGGAGGGGACACGCAGTATTTT
TRBV6-5	-	TRBJ2-2	few	CASSYSPFGELFF	TGTGCCAGCAGTTACTCTCCTTTCGGGGAGCTGTTTTTT
TRBV28	-	TRBJ2-1	few	CASSLESDNYNEQFF	TGTGCCAGCAGTTTGGAGAGCGATAACTACAATGAGCAGTTCTTC
TRBV28	TRBD1	TRBJ2-7	few	CASSPGTGTTYEQYF	TGTGCCAGCAGCCCAGGGACAGGGACTACCTACGAGCAGTACTTC
TRBV4-2	TRBD2	TRBJ2-7	-	CASSQVGRAESEQYF	TGTGCCAGCAGCCAAGTCGGGAGGGCCGAGTCCGAGCAGTACTTC
TRBV14	TRBD1	TRBJ1-2	-	CASSPQTGGFYGYTF	TGTGCCAGCAGCCCGCAGACAGGGGGTTTCTATGGCTACACCTTC
TRBV4-2	TRBD2	TRBJ2-7	-	CASSQGTSGGLTYEQYF	TGTGCCAGCAGCCAAGGTACTAGCGGGGGACTTACCTACGAGCAGTACTTC
TRBV25-1	-	TRBJ2-5	few	CASSLGREETQYF	TGTGCCAGCAGTTTGGGGAGAGAGGAGACCCAGTACTTC
TRBV12-5	-	TRBJ2-1	few	CASGSGWGNNEQFF	TGTGCTAGTGGTTCAGGGTGGGGCAACAATGAGCAGTTCTTC
TRBV15	-	TRBJ1-1	few	CATSGSGTRNTEAFF	TGTGCCACCAGCGGGTCCGGGACAAGGAACACTGAAGCTTTCTTT
TRBV11-2	-	TRBJ2-5	-	CASSSTRIRETQYF	TGTGCCAGCAGCTCGACTAGAATTAGGGAGACCCAGTACTTC
TRBV13	-	TRBJ2-7	few	CASSLARPTYEQYF	TGTGCCAGCAGCTTAGCCAGGCCCACCTACGAGCAGTACTTC
TRBV25-1	-	TRBJ2-5	few	CASSPQGMSGETQYF	TGTGCCAGCAGTCCCCAGGGGATGAGCGGAGAGACCCAGTACTTC
TRBV7-2	TRBD1	TRBJ2-5	few	CASSFHRGVTQYF	TGTGCCAGCAGCTTCCACAGGGGAGTGACCCAGTACTTC
TRBV2	-	TRBJ2-3	few	CARPPGADPDTQYF	TGTGCCAGGCCCCCTGGAGCCGACCCAGATACGCAGTATTTT
TRBV28	TRBD1	TRBJ2-7	-	CASSLTGQFHEQYF	TGTGCCAGCAGTTTAACGGGACAGTTTCACGAGCAGTACTTC
TRBV6-1	-	TRBJ2-5	-	CASSDSAGKETQYF	TGTGCCAGCAGTGATTCGGCAGGGAAAGAGACCCAGTACTTC
TRBV29-1	-	TRBJ2-1	-	CSAGLTLDNEQFF	TGCAGCGCGGGACTGACACTTGACAATGAGCAGTTCTTC
TRBV29-1	-	TRBJ1-5	-	CSVSDGIRQPQHF	TGCAGCGTGTCGGACGGGATAAGACAGCCCCAGCATTTT
TRBV7-3	TRBD2	TRBJ2-1	-	CASSLKGTSGYNEQFF	TGTGCCAGCAGCTTAAAAGGGACTAGCGGTTACAATGAGCAGTTCTTC
TRBV7-3	TRBD2	TRBJ2-2	-	CASSLTGTSEAGELFF	TGTGCCAGCAGCTTAACCGGGACTAGCGAAGCCGGGGAGCTGTTTTTT